This T cell receptor (beta chain) was observed in a study of blood T cell repertoires in COVID-19 (TCRdb year 2020). About the study as a whole: Samples covering the acute and convalescent phases of COVID-19 were provided by collaborators in the United States, Italy and Spain. The material from the prospective study consisted of cDNA or gDNA derived from T cells, B-cell-depleted T cells, or PBMCs. Deeply sampled blood TCRbeta repertoires from subjects exposed to, actively infected with, or recovered from COVID-19 were included in the dataset. A freely available public database, intended as a resource for researchers studying the immune response to SARS-CoV-2, is where the repertoires were released. The samples were drawn from the first 160 participants of the ongoing ImmuneRACE study and from 1,200 or so subjects provided by 6 global collaborators. Nearly every sample came with metadata listing a de-identified subject ID, COVID-19 status, age in years and sex. Where available, HLA class I and class II types were taken from metadata supplied by the sample provider and were not determined by assay-based typing.

TCRbeta CDR3 regions were amplified from genomic DNA using the immunoSEQ Assay, a bias-controlled multiplex PCR. Turning to the authors' computational methods: Within the assay, amplification of reference gene primers was used to estimate how many nucleated cells each sample contained. To quantify the absolute abundance of each unique TCRbeta CDR3 rearrangement, sequence reads were collapsed and filtered. For each sample, productive Simpson clonality was calculated as the square root of Simpson's diversity index over productive rearrangements. TCRdb carries this immuneACCESS record with in-frame sequences only. Its versions omit some clonotypes, under half of them owing to an unresolved V gene in the studies checked, with the rest unexplained. V and J calls and clone size are given by that table; D and trimming were obtained from the DNA. This sample lists under 140,000 clones; about three quarters were detected once. The top ten clones comprise roughly 17% of the sample.

The study at large found these results: The quantity of clinical and demographic metadata differed by source and by participant and was supplied without curation.

With regard to this clone: The specificity of this receptor is unknown. No base quality information exists; no much larger clone differs at one position.

Whole blood was collected in K2EDTA tubes by collaborating institutions according to the institutions' own protocols. For TCRbeta analysis, collaborators shipped samples as frozen whole blood, isolated PBMCs, or DNA extracted from either of those sample types. The sequence was obtained from a woman of 80 years or more with active or convalescent COVID-19. The sequencing input was peripheral blood.

The bases are TGTGCCAGCAGCCGGGACAGGGGGCGTGTTTCGGAGTATTTT. The resulting protein is CASSRDRGRVSEYF. The chain is assembled from TRBV5-5 and TRBJ2-3, and TRBD1 aligns with 12 junction nucleotides. The CDR3 measures 14 amino acids from cysteine to phenylalanine. The retained sequence is limited to the CDR3, 42 bases, with the frame set at the first base. V is cut back by 4 bases and J by 13 bases, with 10 bases in the junction unmatched. Reading the germline V gene (reference sequence) gives CDR1 SGHKS and CDR2 YYEKEE.